These 15 T cell receptor beta chains were sequenced from one sample in a study of Ad26.COV2.S vaccination and SARS-CoV-2 variants. Regarding treatment: around 19 received Ad26.COV2.S at low or high dose, single or two shots; 5 received placebo; per-sample allocation not given. Sample collection was performed on day 63 after the first vaccine or placebo injection. The repertoire was sequenced with immunoSEQ multiplex PCR; TCRdb's copy has only in-frame clones and lacks some. This table has 350,000 to 500,000 clones, roughly 90% appearing once. The material sequenced was peripheral blood, taken in a trial of Ad26.COV2.S vaccine versus placebo. All receptors derive from a person between 18 and 60 years old who received the Ad26.COV2.S COVID-19 vaccine or a placebo.

This chain connects TRBV4-2 to TRBJ1-2, with D possibly TRBD1 on 5 matching bases. Germline lookup yields CDR1 LGHNA and CDR2 YNFKEQ. The CDR3 is made up of 17 amino acids. V shed 1 base and J shed 1 base, with 16 bases lying between them. The CDR3 region is CASSQVGPIRGNYGYTF. CDR3 DNA sequence: TGTGCCAGCAGCCAAGTAGGCCCGATTAGGGGTAACTATGGCTACACCTTC.

This clone was detected once. The chain links TRBV2 to TRBJ1-1; D gene ambiguous. The V and J ends lost 8 bases and 1 base respectively, with 5 bases between them. Germline assignment: CDR1 SNHLY and CDR2 FYNNEI. The CDR3 has 11 amino acids. In DNA form, the CDR3 reads TGTGCCAGCTGGGGGAACACTGAAGCTTTCTTT. Translation: CASWGNTEAFF.

The rearrangement uses TRBV4-1 and TRBJ1-5; no clear D. Per germline, CDR1 MGHRA and CDR2 YSYEKL. CDR3 size: 14 residues. Trimming left V 6 bases short and J 10 bases short, with 19 bases between. The CDR3 reads CASSPAHPTSPQHF. The CDR3, as DNA: TGCGCCAGCAGTCCAGCCCACCCCACGTCCCCCCAGCATTTT.

J is TRBJ1-2 and V is TRBV5-4, with a weak D call TRBD1 (6 bases). This CDR3 contains 15 residues. V lost 0 bases and J 6 bases, leaving 15 bases between the germline ends. Germline V lookup: CDR1 SGHNT, CDR2 YYREEE (reference sequence). CDR3 bases: TGTGCCAGCAGCTTGGTAGAGAGCGGGGGCAATGGCTACACCTTC. It is translated as CASSLVESGGNGYTF.

The J gene is TRBJ1-4, the V gene TRBV19, with D unclear. The germline CDR1 and CDR2 sequences are LNHDA and SQIVND (reference sequence). V was clipped by 7 bases and J by 11 bases, with 23 bases between them. This CDR3 is 15 amino acids long. CDR3 in amino acids: CASISLDSLPGKLFF. CDR3 coding DNA: TGTGCCAGTATTAGTTTGGACTCCTTACCCGGGAAACTGTTTTTT.

V is TRBV6-6 and J is TRBJ2-5, with D perhaps given as TRBD1 or TRBD2 (6 bases each). Trimming cost V 4 bases and J 5 bases, with 17 bases left between them. Per the germline V gene, CDR1 is MNHNY and CDR2 is SVGAGI (reference sequence). The CDR3 is 15 residues long. The CDR3 nucleotides read TGTGCCAGCAGTTTCGTAAGGGGGGCCGGGGAGACCCAGTACTTC. Translated, it gives CASSFVRGAGETQYF.

The genes are TRBV7-2 and TRBJ1-2, with D unresolved. The germline gives CDR1 SGHTA, CDR2 FQGNSA. V was pared by 0 bases and J by 4 bases, with 6 bases between. The length of the CDR3 is 13 residues. This chain's CDR3 is CASSLASSYGYTF. Written as DNA, the CDR3 is TGTGCCAGCAGCTTAGCTTCCAGCTATGGCTACACCTTC. Based on the CDR3 plus reference TRBV7-2 and TRBJ1-2, the full variable domain is GAGVSQSPSNKVTEKGKDVELRCDPISGHTALYWYRQSLGQGLEFLIYFQGNSAPDKSGLPSDRFSAERTGGSVSTLTIQRTQQEDSAVYLCASSLASSYGYTFGSGTRLTVV.

This clone occurred once. The chain recombines TRBV5-1 with TRBJ2-5; 13 bases agree with TRBD2. The CDR3 has 17 residues. Germline trimming cut 1 base from V and 1 base from J; bases unmatched to any gene: 4. The germline CDR1 and CDR2 sequences are SGHRS and YFSETQ. The CDR3 region has the DNA TGCGCCAGCAGCTTGCTACTAGCGGGGGGGCCCCAAGAGACCCAGTACTTC. This sequence encodes CASSLLLAGGPQETQYF.

This clone was detected only once. This rearrangement joins TRBV27 to TRBJ1-5; 8 bases align to TRBD1. Germline CDR1 and CDR2: MNHEY and SMNVEV (reference sequence). The J segment lost 2 bases and the V segment lost 4 bases, leaving 4 bases of the junction unmatched. The CDR3 runs to 15 residues. CDR3 nucleotide sequence: TGTGCCAGCAGTTGGACAGGGCTCGGCAATCAGCCCCAGCATTTT. Its protein product is CASSWTGLGNQPQHF.

The chain recombines TRBV19 with TRBJ2-1, with D possibly matching TRBD2 (5 bases). V was trimmed by 3 bases and J by 5 bases, leaving 11 bases between them. The germline V gene encodes CDR1 LNHDA and CDR2 SQIVND (reference sequence). The CDR3 has 14 amino acids. The CDR3 reads CASSIRTQDNEQFF. The CDR3 bases are TGTGCCAGTAGTATCAGGACTCAGGACAATGAGCAGTTCTTC.

The rearrangement uses TRBV30 and TRBJ2-5; 13 nucleotides align to TRBD2. The CDR3 loop spans 18 amino acids. The junction had 11 bases not matched to a gene; V was cut back by 3 bases and J by 1 base. Per germline, CDR1 GTSNPN and CDR2 SVGIG (reference sequence). The CDR3 nucleotides read TGTGCCTGGAGCCTTCGGAGACTAGCGGGGGGCCCCCAAGAGACCCAGTACTTC. Amino acid sequence: CAWSLRRLAGGPQETQYF.

The rearrangement uses TRBV28 and TRBJ2-7; 9 bases line up with TRBD1. The J segment lost 6 bases and the V segment lost 6 bases, leaving 9 bases of the junction unmatched. Germline V gene lookup returns CDR1 MDHEN and CDR2 SYDVKM. This CDR3 is built from 14 residues. CDR3 region: CASREGQGPSEQYF. The CDR3 DNA reads TGTGCCAGCAGGGAGGGACAGGGTCCCTCCGAGCAGTACTTC.

The chain combines TRBV11-2 with TRBJ2-5, with 8 bases matching TRBD1. The CDR3 covers 15 residues. The V gene's germline CDR1 is SGHAT and CDR2 FQNNGV. Trimming cost V 5 bases and J 2 bases; bases outside gene matches: 7. CDR3 sequence: CASSDRTGKQETQYF. CDR3 nucleotides: TGTGCCAGCAGCGACCGGACAGGGAAACAAGAGACCCAGTACTTC.

The V and J genes are TRBV19 and TRBJ2-1; D is unclear. With 4 bases removed from V and 0 bases from J, the gap between germline ends came to 13 bases. Per the germline V gene, CDR1 is LNHDA and CDR2 is SQIVND (reference sequence). This CDR3 has 16 amino acids. CDR3 region: CASSSPGLVSYNEQFF. CDR3 DNA sequence: TGTGCCAGTAGTAGTCCAGGCCTGGTCTCCTACAATGAGCAGTTCTTC.

The CDR3 DNA reads as TGTGCCAGCAGCTCAATCCCCACGGGTACGCAGTATTTT. It codes for CASSSIPTGTQYF. The J gene is TRBJ2-3, the V gene TRBV11-3; D not certain. Deletions cut 4 bases from V and 8 bases from J, with 13 bases between. Germline V lookup: CDR1 SGHNT, CDR2 YENEEA. This CDR3 has 13 amino acids.